These 22 T cell receptor beta chains were all obtained from the same sample, sequenced in a study of blood T cell repertoires in COVID-19. The assay was immunoSEQ multiplex PCR, and TCRdb's table has in-frame clones only and misses some. The sample yields approximately 350,000 clones, about nine tenths seen once. The sequencing input was peripheral blood. The receptors derive from a woman in her seventies with COVID-19, enrolled during active disease.

V is TRBV18 and J is TRBJ2-5; 16 nucleotides line up with TRBD2. The V and J ends lost 2 bases and 2 bases, in that order; junction bases with no gene match: 11. The CDR3 extends over 20 amino acids. CDR1 and CDR2 from the germline V gene are KGHSH and LQKENI. CDR3 DNA sequence: TGTGCCAGCTCACCATCCTCCGGGACTAGCGGGGGGGCCCTGCAAGAGACCCAGTACTTC. This encodes CASSPSSGTSGGALQETQYF.

This clone was recorded a few times. The chain has TRBV29-1 and TRBJ2-1; D call uncertain. With 7 bases removed from V and 0 bases from J, the gap between germline ends came to 19 bases. The CDR3 is 16 residues long. CDR1 is SQVTM and CDR2 is ANQGSEA in the germline V gene. The DNA for the CDR3 is TGCAGCGCTGATTTGACGGTACCTAGCTCCTACAATGAGCAGTTCTTC. Translated, it gives CSADLTVPSSYNEQFF.

This clone was observed at least ten times. The chain is built from TRBV27 and TRBJ1-2; 9 bases are a match to TRBD1. Germline assignment: CDR1 MNHEY and CDR2 SMNVEV (reference sequence). The CDR3 is 14 amino acids. V lost 0 bases, J lost 11 bases, and 7 bases stayed unmatched. The CDR3 nucleotides read TGTGCCAGCAGTTTATCCGGGACAGGGTTAAAGTACACCTTC. Amino acids: CASSLSGTGLKYTF.

The chain employs TRBV19 and TRBJ1-3; 8 nucleotides match TRBD1. Germline CDR1 and CDR2: LNHDA and SQIVND (reference sequence). Losses at the gene ends were 5 bases for V and 11 bases for J; bases not matched to a gene: 5. The CDR3 extends over 12 amino acids. Written as DNA, the CDR3 is TGTGCCAGTAGTCCCCGACAGGGGTCCATATATTTT. Amino acid sequence: CASSPRQGSIYF.

Only one count was recorded for this clone. The rearrangement links TRBV4-2 to TRBJ1-1, with 8 nucleotides matching TRBD1. Germline V gene lookup returns CDR1 LGHNA and CDR2 YNFKEQ. The CDR3 has 13 amino acids. The V and J ends lost 7 bases and 1 base, in that order; junction bases with no gene match: 2. The CDR3 is CASKQGGNTEAFF. In nucleotides, the CDR3 is TGTGCCAGCAAACAGGGGGGGAACACTGAAGCTTTCTTT.

This clone was recorded once. This chain joins TRBV14 and TRBJ2-5; 9 bases align to TRBD2. The CDR3 spans 15 residues. Unmatched junction bases numbered 12, after V lost 6 bases and J lost 7 bases. Germline CDR1 reads SGHDN; CDR2 reads FVKESK. The CDR3 region is CASSPVAGAAGTQYF. The CDR3 coding sequence is TGTGCCAGCAGTCCGGTAGCGGGGGCCGCGGGGACCCAGTACTTC.

The rearrangement uses TRBV28 and TRBJ1-2; D remains ambiguous. With 5 bases removed from V and 14 bases from J, the gap between germline ends came to 27 bases. The CDR3 spans 15 residues. CDR1 MDHEN and CDR2 SYDVKM come from the germline V gene. CDR3 coding DNA: TGTGCCAGCAGTCCCACCCAGATATTTGACTTGAAAGTGACCTTC. Its translation: CASSPTQIFDLKVTF.

The chain is built from TRBV9 and TRBJ2-1; 14 bases align to TRBD2. CDR3 length: 17 amino acids. The ends lost 4 bases at V and 2 bases at J; junction bases unmatched: 5. Germline CDR1 and CDR2: SGDLS and YYNGEE. CDR3: CASSRTSGGFPYNEQFF. In DNA, the CDR3 is TGTGCCAGCAGCCGGACTAGCGGGGGGTTCCCCTACAATGAGCAGTTCTTC.

V is TRBV3-1 (or the pseudogene TRBV3-2) and J is TRBJ2-7, with 8 bases aligning to TRBD1. Germline CDR1 and CDR2: LGHDT and YNNKEL (reference sequence). The CDR3 sequence is 15 residues long. The V segment lost 4 bases and the J segment 4 bases; nucleotides outside the gene matches: 9. The CDR3 DNA is TGTGCCAGCAGCCTGGCCTGGACAGGGAATTACGAGCAGTACTTC. Protein product: CASSLAWTGNYEQYF.

V gene TRBV10-2 combines with J gene TRBJ2-7, with 9 bases matching TRBD1. After removal of 1 base from V and 1 base from J, the junction contained 5 bases not matched to a gene. CDR3 size: 16 residues. Germline CDR1 and CDR2: WSHSY and SAAADI. For the CDR3, the DNA is TGCGCCAGCAGTGAGTGGGGGACAGGGAATTCCTACGAGCAGTACTTC. Translation: CASSEWGTGNSYEQYF.

The V call is TRBV7-6, the J call TRBJ1-5, with 9 bases identical to TRBD1. The V segment lost 3 bases and the J segment 8 bases; nucleotides outside the gene matches: 2. Germline CDR1 is SGHVS and CDR2 is FNYEAQ. The CDR3 totals 13 residues. The CDR3 here is CASSFGTGKPQHF. CDR3 DNA sequence: TGTGCCAGCAGCTTTGGGACAGGGAAGCCCCAGCATTTT. The complete variable domain, with remaining parts taken from reference TRBV7-6 and TRBJ1-5, reads GAGVSQSPRYKVTKRGQDVALRCDPISGHVSLYWYRQALGQGPEFLTYFNYEAQQDKSGLPNDRFSAERPEGSISTLTIQRTEQRDSAMYRCASSFGTGKPQHFGDGTRLSIL.

This rearrangement joins TRBV19 to TRBJ2-7; 8 bases fit TRBD2. There are 15 residues in the CDR3. Germline CDR1 LNHDA, CDR2 SQIVND (reference sequence). Trimming at V came to 3 bases and at J to 2 bases, leaving 6 bases not matched to a gene. This CDR3 reads CASSMAGGVTYEQYF. DNA for the CDR3: TGTGCCAGTAGTATGGCGGGGGGCGTTACCTACGAGCAGTACTTC.

This chain connects TRBV27 to TRBJ2-6; 8 bases agree with TRBD1. CDR1 MNHEY and CDR2 SMNVEV come from the germline V gene (reference sequence). CDR3 size: 18 residues. V dropped 6 bases and J dropped 6; count of bases not matched to a gene: 16. CDR3 protein: CASRPTTGVGLKANVLTF. As DNA, the CDR3 is TGTGCCAGCAGACCAACGACAGGGGTGGGCTTGAAGGCCAACGTCCTGACTTTC.

V and J are TRBV28 and TRBJ2-7; TRBD1 matches 7 bases. Germline V CDR1 and CDR2: MDHEN, SYDVKM. V shed 5 bases and J 0 bases; nucleotides not matched to a gene: 4. The CDR3 runs to 14 residues. CDR3 in amino acids: CASSPGTDSYEQYF. The CDR3 region has the DNA TGTGCCAGCAGTCCCGGGACAGACTCCTACGAGCAGTACTTC.

The V and J genes are TRBV27 and TRBJ1-5, with D tentatively TRBD1 (6 bases). With 3 bases removed from V and 4 bases from J, the gap between germline ends came to 13 bases. CDR3 length: 15 amino acids. Germline assignment: CDR1 MNHEY and CDR2 SMNVEV (reference sequence). Here the CDR3 reads CASSFVTGTNQPQHF. The CDR3 nucleotides read TGTGCCAGCAGTTTCGTGACAGGCACGAATCAGCCCCAGCATTTT.

This CDR3 is CARSSWGGGWGNEQFF. CDR3 nucleotides: TGTGCCAGAAGCTCCTGGGGGGGCGGTTGGGGCAATGAGCAGTTCTTC. V is TRBV5-3 and J is TRBJ2-1, with D perhaps TRBD2 (7 bases). TRBV5-3 is classed as an ORF, of uncertain function. The CDR3 is 16 residues long. Trimming took off 3 bases at V and 6 bases at J, with 19 bases between the two ends.

This clone was seen more than once but under ten times. V gene TRBV2 combines with J gene TRBJ2-7; D gene uncertain. Trimming cost V 11 bases and J 0 bases, with 11 bases left between them. The CDR3 loop spans 12 amino acids. CDR1 and CDR2 from the germline V gene are SNHLY and FYNNEI. CDR3 nucleotides: TGTGCCTACGGAGTAAACTCCTACGAGCAGTACTTC. This translates into CAYGVNSYEQYF. Variable domain in full (rest from reference TRBV2 and TRBJ2-7): EPEVTQTPSHQVTQMGQEVILRCVPISNHLYFYWYRQILGQKVEFLVSFYNNEISEKSEIFDDQFSVERPDGSNFTLKIRSTKLEDSAMYFCAYGVNSYEQYFGPGTRLTVT.

J is TRBJ1-1 and V is TRBV11-2; no clear D gene. Germline V gives CDR1 SGHAT, CDR2 FQNNGV. Deletions cut 2 bases from V and 11 bases from J, with 15 bases between. The CDR3 has 13 residues. The CDR3: CASSLIEATGAFF. The CDR3 bases are TGTGCCAGCAGCTTAATAGAGGCTACCGGTGCTTTCTTT. The entire variable domain, with the rest obtained from reference TRBV11-2 and TRBJ1-1, is as follows: EAGVAQSPRYKIIEKRQSVAFWCNPISGHATLYWYQQILGQGPKLLIQFQNNGVVDDSQLPKDRFSAERLKGVDSTLKIQPAKLEDSAVYLCASSLIEATGAFFGQGTRLTVV.

The chain carries TRBV19 and TRBJ1-6, with 7 bases that match TRBD1. The V gene's germline CDR1 is LNHDA and CDR2 SQIVND (reference sequence). The CDR3 loop spans 15 amino acids. The V and J ends lost 9 bases and 0 bases, in that order; junction bases with no gene match: 5. The CDR3 protein is CASGDRLSYNSPLHF. In DNA form, the CDR3 reads TGTGCCAGCGGGGACAGACTCTCCTATAATTCACCCCTCCACTTT.

The rearrangement uses TRBV11-2 and TRBJ2-1; possible D gene TRBD2, 5 bases. The CDR3 totals 13 residues. CDR1 and CDR2 (germline): SGHAT, FQNNGV. The CDR3 reads CASGGMEAHEQFF. The CDR3 coding sequence is TGTGCGAGCGGTGGGATGGAGGCGCATGAGCAGTTCTTC.

The chain is built from TRBV3-1 (or the pseudogene TRBV3-2) and TRBJ2-2; 10 positions agree with TRBD1. The CDR3 consists of 17 residues. V lost 3 bases to trimming and J lost 4 bases; unmatched junction nucleotides: 8. Germline V gene data show CDR1 as LGHDT and CDR2 as YNNKEL (reference sequence). The CDR3 DNA is TGTGCCAGCAGCCATGAAACCGGGACAGGGGTCACCGGGGAGCTGTTTTTT. Amino acids: CASSHETGTGVTGELFF.

V and J are TRBV5-1 and TRBJ1-5, with TRBD1 identical over 7 bases. After removal of 1 base from V and 6 bases from J, the junction contained 4 bases not matched to a gene. The CDR3 extends over 14 amino acids. Germline V lookup: CDR1 SGHRS, CDR2 YFSETQ. In DNA form, the CDR3 reads TGCGCCAGCAGCTTGTATGAGGGGGCTCAGCCCCAGCATTTT. Its translation: CASSLYEGAQPQHF.